This T cell receptor (beta chain) was captured in a study of blood T cell repertoires in COVID-19. Assay: immunoSEQ multiplex PCR; the TCRdb copy retains only in-frame clones and omits some. The table lists approximately 230,000 clones, approximately 81% of them singletons. Trimming pared 4 bases from V and 2 bases from J, leaving 18 bases between. The CDR3 sequence is 16 residues long. Per germline, CDR1 LNHDA and CDR2 SQIVND (reference sequence). The sequenced material came from peripheral blood. The TCR was taken from a man younger than 45 with active or convalescent COVID-19. This rearrangement joins TRBV19 to TRBJ2-7, with a weak D call TRBD1 (6 bases). The CDR3 DNA reads as TGTGCCAGTAGTACCCTACAGGGTTACGTGCCCTACGAGCAGTACTTC. Translated, it gives CASSTLQGYVPYEQYF.